Presented here are 16 T cell receptor beta chains from one specimen sequenced in a study of blood T cells in healthy people across ages. A second about 6 to 11 cycle PCR used barcoded and J-beta primers. TCRdb re-analysed the 5' RACE reads in MiXCR, keeping a single row per CDR3 protein. Counted here are around 1,000,000 distinct CDR3 sequences, approximately 25% occurring once; the ten biggest clones make up 0.75%. The same sample was also studied in work on T cells of mothers and their children.

Material for sequencing was blood. The receptors stem from a girl aged 2 to 10 in good health.

This clonotype showed up just a few times. V and J are TRBV20-1 and TRBJ2-1, with TRBD2 as a possible D gene (5 bases). Germline V gene sequence: CDR1 DFQATT, CDR2 SNEGSKA (reference sequence). Trimming stripped 2 bases from V and 4 bases from J, with 27 bases between. This CDR3 is 19 amino acids long. As DNA, the CDR3 is TGCAGTGCTAGAATCGTTTCCCAGCGGTTCCCTAATCCTTACAATGAGCAGTTCTTC. This sequence encodes CSARIVSQRFPNPYNEQFF.

This clonotype was counted only a few times. V is TRBV12-3 or TRBV12-4 and J is TRBJ2-7, with 11 nucleotides matching TRBD2. V shed 6 bases, J shed 3 bases, and the junction held 1 base outside the gene matches. There are 13 residues in the CDR3. DNA for the CDR3: TGTGCCAGCAGGGGGACTAGCGGCTACGAGCAGTACTTC. It specifies CASRGTSGYEQYF.

The gene calls are TRBV6-2 or TRBV6-3 and TRBJ2-7; D might be TRBD2 (5 bases). The length of the CDR3 is 15 residues. V lost 8 bases and J 1 base, leaving 18 bases between the germline ends. Germline V gene data show CDR1 as MNHEY and CDR2 as SVGEGT. For the CDR3, the DNA is TGTGCCAGCCGACTGCCCTTCGGAGGTTCCTACGAGCAGTACTTC. This gives the protein CASRLPFGGSYEQYF.

This clonotype was observed a handful of times. The chain links TRBV7-2 to TRBJ2-3; the D gene could be TRBD1 or TRBD2 (5 bases each). V lost 4 bases and J lost 3, with 14 bases in between. The CDR3 is 15 amino acids. Germline V gene data show CDR1 as SGHTA and CDR2 as FQGNSA. The DNA for the CDR3 is TGTGCCAGCAGCTCGGGACCGCGAAGTACAGATACGCAGTATTTT. This translates into CASSSGPRSTDTQYF.

The chain has TRBV7-9 and TRBJ1-1, with D hard to call. Per the germline V gene, CDR1 is SEHNR and CDR2 is FQNEAQ (reference sequence). CDR3 size: 16 residues. V was pared by 2 bases and J by 0 bases, with 13 bases between. CDR3: CASSLIQVTLNTEAFF. As DNA, the CDR3 is TGTGCCAGCAGCTTAATCCAGGTGACTCTGAACACTGAAGCTTTCTTT.

This clonotype was seen only a few times. This chain links TRBV6-2 or TRBV6-3 with TRBJ2-5; 10 bases agree with TRBD2. This CDR3 is 15 amino acids long. Per germline, CDR1 MNHEY and CDR2 SVGEGT. The J segment lost 11 bases and the V segment lost 5 bases, leaving 14 bases of the junction unmatched. DNA for the CDR3: TGTGCCAGCAGTCTAGCCTATCTAGCGGGGGATGAGCAGTACTTC. This encodes CASSLAYLAGDEQYF.

This clonotype came up a few times. The rearrangement links TRBV6-1 to TRBJ2-1; the D gene could be TRBD1 or TRBD2 (5 bases each). Germline CDR1 and CDR2: MNHNS and SASEGT. Deletions cut 5 bases from V and 9 bases from J, with 17 bases between. This CDR3 has 14 amino acids. This CDR3 reads CASSPGTAITEQFF. The CDR3 DNA is TGTGCCAGCAGTCCTGGGACGGCAATTACTGAGCAGTTCTTC.

The V gene is TRBV10-3, the J gene TRBJ2-3; D may correspond to TRBD1 or TRBD2 (5 bases each). Germline values: CDR1 ENHRY, CDR2 SYGVKD. V shed 10 bases and J shed 2 bases, with 10 bases lying between them. The CDR3 sequence is 12 residues long. The CDR3 DNA sequence: TGTGCCACCGGGACCGCCACAGATACGCAGTATTTT. Translation: CATGTATDTQYF.

The chain joins TRBV3-1 to TRBJ1-1; TRBD1 aligns across 7 bases. The CDR3 is 14 amino acids. Germline V gene lookup returns CDR1 LGHDT and CDR2 YNNKEL (reference sequence). V was pared by 4 bases and J by 10 bases, with 12 bases of the junction left unmatched. CDR3 protein: CASSRFGQDGRAFF. The CDR3 DNA reads as TGTGCCAGCAGCCGGTTCGGACAGGACGGTAGAGCTTTCTTT. Combining the CDR3 with reference TRBV3-1 and TRBJ1-1 gives the whole variable domain DTAVSQTPKYLVTQMGNDKSIKCEQNLGHDTMYWYKQDSKKFLKIMFSYNNKELIINETVPNRFSPKSPDKAHLNLHINSLELGDSAVYFCASSRFGQDGRAFFGQGTRLTVV.

This clonotype was recorded many times. The rearrangement joins TRBV6-6 to TRBJ1-4; D is undetermined. The germline V gene encodes CDR1 MNHNY and CDR2 SVGAGI (reference sequence). The CDR3 spans 15 residues. Trimming shortened V by 5 bases and J by 7 bases, and 17 bases separated the two germline ends. CDR3 region: CASSQNGRLSEKLFF. The CDR3 nucleotides are TGTGCCAGCAGTCAGAACGGACGGCTGAGTGAAAAACTGTTTTTT.

This clonotype was seen a few times. The DNA for the CDR3 is TGTGCCAGCAGCCCTCTGGAGACTTCATATTTT. It encodes CASSPLETSYF. The chain employs TRBV12-3 or TRBV12-4 and TRBJ1-3; D unresolved. The CDR3 is made up of 11 amino acids. V was pared by 6 bases and J by 15 bases, with 15 bases between.

V usage is TRBV5-1 and J usage is TRBJ2-2; possible D gene TRBD2, 6 bases. V gave up 4 bases and J gave up 3 bases, with 16 bases separating them. This CDR3 is built from 16 residues. Germline lookup yields CDR1 SGHRS and CDR2 YFSETQ. CDR3 nucleotide sequence: TGCGCCAGCAGCCCGAGGCCGGGACTTCACACCGGGGAGCTGTTTTTT. This translates into CASSPRPGLHTGELFF.

This clonotype was counted at least ten times. The chain links TRBV9 to TRBJ2-1; 10 nucleotides match TRBD2. V lost 0 bases, J lost 0 bases, and 6 bases stayed unmatched. This CDR3 is 18 amino acids long. Germline CDR1 and CDR2: SGDLS and YYNGEE. The CDR3 loop reads CASSVEVSSGGSYNEQFF. The CDR3 DNA follows: TGTGCCAGCAGCGTAGAGGTTTCTAGCGGGGGCTCCTACAATGAGCAGTTCTTC.

This clonotype was seen a few times. The chain links TRBV12-3 or TRBV12-4 to TRBJ2-5, with TRBD2 matching over 13 bases. The length of the CDR3 is 19 residues. V trimming: 3 bases; J trimming: 4 bases; junction bases outside the gene matches: 14. The CDR3 sequence: CASSFPTSGRAEERETQYF. The CDR3 nucleotides are TGTGCCAGCAGTTTCCCAACTAGCGGGAGGGCTGAGGAGCGAGAGACCCAGTACTTC.

There are a few counts of this clonotype. The gene calls are TRBV10-3 and TRBJ2-5, with D maybe TRBD1 (6 bases). The V gene lost 7 bases and the J gene lost 5 bases, with 11 bases spanning the gap. The CDR3 is 12 amino acids. Germline V gene data show CDR1 as ENHRY and CDR2 as SYGVKD. CDR3 in DNA: TGTGCCATCAAGGGGGTTGGGGAGACCCAGTACTTC. Protein sequence: CAIKGVGETQYF.

This clonotype was seen just once. This chain connects TRBV6-2 or TRBV6-3 to TRBJ2-1; no firm D call. Germline V CDR1 and CDR2: MNHEY, SVGEGT. The CDR3 loop spans 12 amino acids. V was clipped by 7 bases and J by 10 bases, with 14 bases between them. The CDR3 here is CASTPLTGEQFF. The CDR3 DNA follows: TGTGCCAGCACCCCTCTAACCGGGGAGCAGTTCTTC.